Each of the 20 T cell receptor beta chains below was sequenced from the same sample in a study of blood T cell repertoires in COVID-19. Profiling relied on immunoSEQ multiplex PCR, and the TCRdb table lists in-frame clones only, not all of them. The sample lists hundreds of thousands of clones; around 83% were seen once. Sequenced: peripheral blood. These receptors were collected from a woman between 45 and 60 years old with acute or convalescent COVID-19.

The CDR3 spells CASSPPTGPTDTQYF. CDR3 DNA: TGTGCCAGTAGTCCTCCGACAGGGCCCACAGATACGCAGTATTTT. J is TRBJ2-3 and V is TRBV19; TRBD1 agrees at 7 bases. The V gene end was trimmed by 5 bases and the J gene end by 2 bases; junction bases not matched to a gene: 7. This CDR3 comprises 15 residues. CDR1 and CDR2 from the germline V gene are LNHDA and SQIVND (reference sequence). The full variable domain, in which reference TRBV19 and TRBJ2-3 provide the parts outside the CDR3, is DGGITQSPKYLFRKEGQNVTLSCEQNLNHDAMYWYRQDPGQGLRLIYYSQIVNDFQKGDIAEGYSVSREKKESFPLTVTSAQKNPTAFYLCASSPPTGPTDTQYFGPGTRLTVL.

This rearrangement joins TRBV28 to TRBJ1-5; D gene unclear. The germline CDR1 and CDR2 sequences are MDHEN and SYDVKM. The V end was cut by 2 bases, the J end by 3 bases, with 11 bases between. This CDR3 has 15 amino acids. CDR3: CASSLLQVDNQPQHF. The CDR3 bases are TGTGCCAGCAGTTTACTGCAGGTCGACAATCAGCCCCAGCATTTT.

The chain recombines TRBV5-1 with TRBJ2-1, with 13 bases aligning to TRBD2. Unmatched junction bases numbered 10, after V lost 4 bases and J lost 6 bases. Germline loops: CDR1 SGHRS, CDR2 YFSETQ. The CDR3 sequence is 17 residues long. The CDR3 is CASSIRLAGGPFNEQFF. CDR3 in DNA: TGCGCCAGCAGCATTCGACTAGCGGGAGGCCCATTCAATGAGCAGTTCTTC.

The rearrangement joins TRBV5-3 to TRBJ1-2; D might be TRBD1 (5 bases). TRBV5-3 is flagged as an ORF with uncertain function. V was clipped by 4 bases and J by 4 bases, with 14 bases between them. The CDR3 sequence is 14 residues long. The CDR3 spells CARSLGVRSYGYTF. DNA for the CDR3: TGTGCCAGAAGCCTAGGGGTTAGGAGCTATGGCTACACCTTC.

This chain links TRBV3-1 (or the pseudogene TRBV3-2) with TRBJ2-1; 12 nucleotides align to TRBD2. J was trimmed by 10 bases and V by 3 bases; bases with no gene match: 4. CDR3 length equals 14 residues. Germline CDR1 is LGHDT and CDR2 is YNNKEL (reference sequence). CDR3 sequence reads: CASSQLAGGGEQFF. The CDR3 nucleotides are TGTGCCAGCAGCCAGCTAGCGGGAGGGGGAGAGCAGTTCTTC.

The chain combines TRBV3-1 (or the pseudogene TRBV3-2) with TRBJ1-6; D is ambiguous. CDR3 length equals 19 residues. V was cut by 3 bases and J by 5 bases, with 23 bases left in between. Germline V gene lookup returns CDR1 LGHDT and CDR2 YNNKEL (reference sequence). CDR3 sequence reads: CASSQESWWREAHNSPLHF. The CDR3, as DNA: TGTGCCAGCAGCCAGGAATCGTGGTGGAGAGAGGCTCATAATTCACCCCTCCACTTT.

The genes are TRBV4-1 and TRBJ2-7; 9 bases line up with TRBD1. The CDR3 has 19 amino acids. With V trimmed by 3 bases and J by 3 bases, 18 bases remained unmatched. Germline V gene data show CDR1 as MGHRA and CDR2 as YSYEKL. The CDR3 protein is CASSQTIGLLGQGYYEQYF. In DNA form, the CDR3 reads TGCGCCAGCAGCCAGACAATAGGACTATTGGGACAGGGATACTACGAGCAGTACTTC.

The CDR3 reads CAISEAEDYGYTF. The CDR3 DNA sequence: TGTGCCATCAGTGAGGCGGAGGACTATGGCTACACCTTC. The V gene is TRBV10-3, the J gene TRBJ1-2; D not resolved. In germline, CDR1 is ENHRY, CDR2 SYGVKD. V lost 2 bases to trimming and J lost 3 bases, with 7 bases between them. The CDR3 is 13 residues long.

CDR3 in DNA: TGTGCCAGTAGCCTCAGCAGGGGCCAGCAGCCCCAGCATTTT. Translation gives CASSLSRGQQPQHF. The chain recombines TRBV19 with TRBJ1-5, with a tentative D call TRBD1 (6 bases). Germline-derived CDR1 and CDR2 are LNHDA and SQIVND (reference sequence). CDR3 length: 14 residues. Trimming cost V 6 bases and J 7 bases, with 16 bases left between them.

The rearrangement links TRBV19 to TRBJ1-5, with D perhaps matching TRBD1 (6 bases). This CDR3 is 12 amino acids long. CDR1 and CDR2 (germline): LNHDA, SQIVND (reference sequence). The V gene lost 5 bases and the J gene lost 9 bases, with 11 bases spanning the gap. CDR3 protein: CASSVGTMPQHF. The DNA for the CDR3 is TGTGCCAGTAGTGTGGGGACAATGCCCCAGCATTTT.

The chain carries TRBV11-2 and TRBJ1-6; D not resolved. Trimming cost V 1 base and J 6 bases, with 10 bases left between them. Germline CDR1 is SGHAT and CDR2 is FQNNGV. The CDR3 is 15 amino acids. The CDR3 loop is CASSLGGQLNSPLHF. The CDR3 coding sequence is TGTGCCAGCAGCTTAGGAGGGCAGCTTAATTCACCCCTCCACTTT. Filled out from reference TRBV11-2 and TRBJ1-6, the complete variable domain reads EAGVAQSPRYKIIEKRQSVAFWCNPISGHATLYWYQQILGQGPKLLIQFQNNGVVDDSQLPKDRFSAERLKGVDSTLKIQPAKLEDSAVYLCASSLGGQLNSPLHFGNGTRLTVT.

V usage is TRBV7-2 and J usage is TRBJ2-5, with unresolved D. Trimming removed 6 bases at V and 4 bases at J, with 6 bases between. This CDR3 spans 11 amino acids. The V gene's germline CDR1 is SGHTA and CDR2 FQGNSA. The CDR3 loop is CASRGSETQYF. Written as DNA, the CDR3 is TGTGCCAGCAGGGGCTCAGAGACCCAGTACTTC.

Written as DNA, the CDR3 is TGTGCCATCAGGGCGACTAATTTAAACAGGGGGATGAACACTGAAGCTTTCTTT. This gives the protein CAIRATNLNRGMNTEAFF. The chain recombines TRBV10-3 with TRBJ1-1, with 8 bases matching TRBD1. Per the germline V gene, CDR1 is ENHRY and CDR2 is SYGVKD. The CDR3 is 18 amino acids. Trimming took 6 bases from V and 0 from J; bases not matched to a gene: 15.

V is TRBV18 and J is TRBJ1-4; possible D gene TRBD1, 6 bases. Germline CDR1 reads KGHSH; CDR2 reads LQKENI. Trimming removed 5 bases at V and 4 bases at J, with 14 bases between. This CDR3 is 15 amino acids long. This CDR3 reads CASSAETGVNEKLFF. As DNA, the CDR3 is TGTGCCAGCTCAGCTGAGACAGGCGTTAATGAAAAACTGTTTTTT.

The chain is built from TRBV19 and TRBJ2-1, with 8 bases aligning to TRBD2. The V gene's germline CDR1 is LNHDA and CDR2 SQIVND (reference sequence). The V segment lost 7 bases and the J segment 9 bases; nucleotides outside the gene matches: 17. The CDR3 is 16 amino acids. The CDR3 region is CASKRTRLTAGGEQFF. The CDR3 DNA is TGTGCCAGTAAAAGAACCCGGCTAACGGCGGGGGGTGAGCAGTTCTTC.

The count of this clone is one. The rearrangement uses TRBV27 and TRBJ2-3; TRBD2 matches 8 bases. Germline V lookup: CDR1 MNHEY, CDR2 SMNVEV (reference sequence). This CDR3 is 15 amino acids long. V was clipped by 3 bases and J by 0 bases; unmatched bases: 2. DNA of the CDR3: TGTGCCAGCAGTTTTAGCGGGGTTAGCACAGATACGCAGTATTTT. Encoded protein: CASSFSGVSTDTQYF.

The chain has TRBV6-5 and TRBJ2-2; 8 bases agree with TRBD1. This CDR3 spans 15 amino acids. Trimming removed 5 bases from V and 2 bases from J; junction bases left unmatched: 4. From germline, CDR1 is MNHEY and CDR2 SVGAGI. The CDR3 sequence: CASSRQGRNTGELFF. The DNA of the CDR3 is TGTGCCAGCAGTCGACAGGGGAGAAACACCGGGGAGCTGTTTTTT.

J is TRBJ1-1 and V is TRBV28, with TRBD1 as a possible D gene (5 bases). The CDR3 covers 14 residues. From germline, CDR1 is MDHEN and CDR2 SYDVKM. V lost 2 bases, J lost 7 bases, and 14 bases lay in between. CDR3 in amino acids: CASSLGGVGIEAFF. Here the CDR3 DNA reads TGTGCCAGCAGTTTAGGAGGGGTTGGGATTGAAGCTTTCTTT.

The chain recombines TRBV5-4 with TRBJ2-3, with 10 bases matching TRBD2. V dropped 0 bases and J dropped 3; count of bases not matched to a gene: 10. The germline gives CDR1 SGHNT, CDR2 YYREEE (reference sequence). CDR3 size: 18 residues. CDR3 in amino acids: CASSLVTSGAWGTDTQYF. The CDR3 bases are TGTGCCAGCAGCTTGGTTACTAGCGGGGCGTGGGGAACAGATACGCAGTATTTT.

This chain links TRBV6-1 with TRBJ1-2; D uncertain. Germline V gene lookup returns CDR1 MNHNS and CDR2 SASEGT. This CDR3 contains 13 residues. The ends were cut back, 3 bases at V and 4 bases at J, with 9 bases in the middle. Here the CDR3 DNA reads TGTGCCAGCAGTGACCGACTGAGCTATGGCTACACCTTC. This gives the protein CASSDRLSYGYTF.